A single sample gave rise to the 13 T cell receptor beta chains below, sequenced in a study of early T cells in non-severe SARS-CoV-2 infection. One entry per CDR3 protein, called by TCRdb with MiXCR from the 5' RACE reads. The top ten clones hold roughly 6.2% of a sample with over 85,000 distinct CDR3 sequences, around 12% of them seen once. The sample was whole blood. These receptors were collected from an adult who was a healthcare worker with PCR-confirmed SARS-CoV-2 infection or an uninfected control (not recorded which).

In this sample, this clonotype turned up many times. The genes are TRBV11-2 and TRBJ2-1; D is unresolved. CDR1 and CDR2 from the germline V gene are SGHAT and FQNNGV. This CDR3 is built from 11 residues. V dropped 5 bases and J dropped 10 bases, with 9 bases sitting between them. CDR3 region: CASSLFREQFF. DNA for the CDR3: TGTGCCAGCAGCCTATTTAGAGAGCAGTTCTTC.

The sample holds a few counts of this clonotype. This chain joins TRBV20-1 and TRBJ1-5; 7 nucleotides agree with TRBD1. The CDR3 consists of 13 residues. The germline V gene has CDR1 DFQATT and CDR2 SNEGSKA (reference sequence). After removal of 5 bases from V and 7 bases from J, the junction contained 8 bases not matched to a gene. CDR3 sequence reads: CSAFGDSLQPQHF. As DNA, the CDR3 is TGCAGTGCTTTCGGGGACAGCTTACAGCCCCAGCATTTT.

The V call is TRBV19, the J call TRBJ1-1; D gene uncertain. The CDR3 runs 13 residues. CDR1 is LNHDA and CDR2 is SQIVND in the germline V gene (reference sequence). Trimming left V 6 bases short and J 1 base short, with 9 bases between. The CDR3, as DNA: TGTGCCAGTAGCGCGGTCACGAACACTGAAGCTTTCTTT. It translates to CASSAVTNTEAFF.

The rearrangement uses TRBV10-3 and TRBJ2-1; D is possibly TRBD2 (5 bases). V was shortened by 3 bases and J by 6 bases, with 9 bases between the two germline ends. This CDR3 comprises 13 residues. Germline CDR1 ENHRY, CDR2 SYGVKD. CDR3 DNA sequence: TGTGCCATCAGTGACGACCGGGGCAATGAGCAGTTCTTC. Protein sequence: CAISDDRGNEQFF.

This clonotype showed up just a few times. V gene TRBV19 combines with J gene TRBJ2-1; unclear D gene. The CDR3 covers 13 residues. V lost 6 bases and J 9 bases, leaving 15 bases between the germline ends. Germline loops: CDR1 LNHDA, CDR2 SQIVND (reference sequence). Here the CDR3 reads CASSPQGIGEQFF. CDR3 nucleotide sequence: TGTGCCAGTAGCCCCCAAGGTATTGGTGAGCAGTTCTTC.

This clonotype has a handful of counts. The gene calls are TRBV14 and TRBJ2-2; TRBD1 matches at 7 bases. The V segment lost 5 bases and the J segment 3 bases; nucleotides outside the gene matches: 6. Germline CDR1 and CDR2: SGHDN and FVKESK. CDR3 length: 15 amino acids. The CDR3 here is CASSFRGGYTGELFF. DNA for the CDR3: TGTGCCAGCAGCTTTCGAGGGGGCTACACCGGGGAGCTGTTTTTT. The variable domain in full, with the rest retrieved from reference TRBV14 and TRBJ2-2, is EAGVTQFPSHSVIEKGQTVTLRCDPISGHDNLYWYRRVMGKEIKFLLHFVKESKQDESGMPNNRFLAERTGGTYSTLKVQPAELEDSGVYFCASSFRGGYTGELFFGEGSRLTVL.

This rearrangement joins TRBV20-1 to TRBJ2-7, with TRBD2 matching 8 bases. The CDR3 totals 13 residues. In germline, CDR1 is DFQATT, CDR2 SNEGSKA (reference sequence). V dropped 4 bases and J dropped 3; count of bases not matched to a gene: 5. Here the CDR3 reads CSAKYAGGYEQYF. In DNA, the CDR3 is TGCAGTGCTAAATACGCGGGAGGCTACGAGCAGTACTTC.

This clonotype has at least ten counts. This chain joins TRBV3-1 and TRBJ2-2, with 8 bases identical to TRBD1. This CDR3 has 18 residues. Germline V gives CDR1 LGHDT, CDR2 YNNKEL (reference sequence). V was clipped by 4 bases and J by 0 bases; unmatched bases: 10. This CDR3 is CASSPNLGQDTNTGELFF. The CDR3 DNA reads TGTGCCAGCAGCCCGAACTTGGGACAGGATACGAACACCGGGGAGCTGTTTTTT.

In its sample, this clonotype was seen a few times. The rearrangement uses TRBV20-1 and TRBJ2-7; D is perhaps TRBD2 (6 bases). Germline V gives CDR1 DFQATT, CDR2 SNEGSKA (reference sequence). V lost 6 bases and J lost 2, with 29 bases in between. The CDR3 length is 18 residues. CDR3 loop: CSALKPGLRETLTYEQYF. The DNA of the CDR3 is TGCAGTGCCTTAAAACCGGGACTCCGCGAAACTTTAACCTACGAGCAGTACTTC.

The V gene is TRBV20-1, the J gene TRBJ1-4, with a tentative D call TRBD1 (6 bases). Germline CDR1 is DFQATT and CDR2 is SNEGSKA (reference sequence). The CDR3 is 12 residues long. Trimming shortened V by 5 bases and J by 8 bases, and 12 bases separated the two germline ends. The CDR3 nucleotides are TGCAGTGCTGCGGGGGGCGGGGAAAAACTGTTTTTT. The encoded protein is CSAAGGGEKLFF.

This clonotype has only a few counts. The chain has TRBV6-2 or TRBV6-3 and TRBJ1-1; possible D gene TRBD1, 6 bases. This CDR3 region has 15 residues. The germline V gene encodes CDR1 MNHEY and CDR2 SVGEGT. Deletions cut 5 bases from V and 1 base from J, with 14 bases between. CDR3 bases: TGTGCCAGCAGTCACAAGGGGGTGAAGAACACTGAAGCTTTCTTT. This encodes CASSHKGVKNTEAFF.

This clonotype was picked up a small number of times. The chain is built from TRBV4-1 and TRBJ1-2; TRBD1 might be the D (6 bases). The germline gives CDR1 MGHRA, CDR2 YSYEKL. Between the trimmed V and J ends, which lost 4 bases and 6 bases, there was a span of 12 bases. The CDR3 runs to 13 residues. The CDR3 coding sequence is TGCGCCAGCAGCCCCCCACAGGGAGATGGCTACACCTTC. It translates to CASSPPQGDGYTF.

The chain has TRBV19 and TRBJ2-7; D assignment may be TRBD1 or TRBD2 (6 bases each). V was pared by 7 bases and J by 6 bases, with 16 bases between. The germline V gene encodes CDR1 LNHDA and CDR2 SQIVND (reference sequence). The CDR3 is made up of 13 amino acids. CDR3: CASNYGGASEQYF. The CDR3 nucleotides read TGTGCCAGTAATTACGGGGGCGCCTCCGAGCAGTACTTC.